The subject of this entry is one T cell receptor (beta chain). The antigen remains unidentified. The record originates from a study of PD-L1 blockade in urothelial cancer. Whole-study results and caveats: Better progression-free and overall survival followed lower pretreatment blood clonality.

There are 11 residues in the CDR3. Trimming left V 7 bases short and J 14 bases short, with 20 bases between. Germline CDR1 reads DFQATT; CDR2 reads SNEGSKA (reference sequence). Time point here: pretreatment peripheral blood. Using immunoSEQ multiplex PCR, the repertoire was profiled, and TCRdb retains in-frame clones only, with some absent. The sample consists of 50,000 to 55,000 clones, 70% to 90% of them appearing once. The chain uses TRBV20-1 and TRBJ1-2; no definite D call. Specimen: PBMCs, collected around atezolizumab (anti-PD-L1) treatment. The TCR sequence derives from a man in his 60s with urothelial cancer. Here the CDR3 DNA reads TGCAGTGGAGGGTCAGGTGGTCGGGTAACCTTC. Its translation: CSGGSGGRVTF.